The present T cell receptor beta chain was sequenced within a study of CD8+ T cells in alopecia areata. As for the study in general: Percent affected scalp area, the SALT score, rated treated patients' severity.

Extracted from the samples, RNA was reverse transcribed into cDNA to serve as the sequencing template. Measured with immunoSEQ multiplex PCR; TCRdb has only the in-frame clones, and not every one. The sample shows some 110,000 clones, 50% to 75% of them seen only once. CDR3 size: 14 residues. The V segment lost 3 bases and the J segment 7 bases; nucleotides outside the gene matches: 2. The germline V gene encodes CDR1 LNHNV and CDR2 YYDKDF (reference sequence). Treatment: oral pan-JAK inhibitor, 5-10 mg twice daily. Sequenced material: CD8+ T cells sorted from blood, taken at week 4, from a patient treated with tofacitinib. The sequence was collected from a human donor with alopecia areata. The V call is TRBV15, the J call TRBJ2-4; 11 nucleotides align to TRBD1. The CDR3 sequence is CATSRGTGGNIQYF. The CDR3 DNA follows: TGTGCCACCAGCAGGGGGACAGGGGGGAACATTCAGTACTTC.